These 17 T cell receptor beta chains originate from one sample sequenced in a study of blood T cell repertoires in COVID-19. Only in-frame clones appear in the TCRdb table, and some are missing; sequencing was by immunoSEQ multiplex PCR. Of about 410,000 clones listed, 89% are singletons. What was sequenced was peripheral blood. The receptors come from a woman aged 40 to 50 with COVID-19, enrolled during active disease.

The CDR3 loop is CASGSYPGDPNQPQHF. As DNA, the CDR3 is TGTGCTAGTGGTTCCTATCCAGGGGACCCTAATCAGCCCCAGCATTTT. The chain recombines TRBV12-5 with TRBJ1-5, with D possibly TRBD1 on 6 matching bases. Germline V gene lookup returns CDR1 LGHNT and CDR2 FRNRAP. Between the trimmed V and J ends, which lost 4 bases and 4 bases, there was a span of 17 bases. The CDR3 loop spans 16 amino acids. The full variable domain, completed using reference TRBV12-5 and TRBJ1-5, is DARVTQTPRHKVTEMGQEVTMRCQPILGHNTVFWYRQTMMQGLELLAYFRNRAPLDDSGMPKDRFSAEMPDATLATLKIQPSEPRDSAVYFCASGSYPGDPNQPQHFGDGTRLSIL.

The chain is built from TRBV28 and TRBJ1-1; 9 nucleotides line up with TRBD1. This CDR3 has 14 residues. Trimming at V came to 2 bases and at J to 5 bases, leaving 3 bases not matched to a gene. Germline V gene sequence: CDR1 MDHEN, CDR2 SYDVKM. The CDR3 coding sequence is TGTGCCAGCAGTTTAATTGACAGGGGGACTGAAGCTTTCTTT. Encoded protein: CASSLIDRGTEAFF.

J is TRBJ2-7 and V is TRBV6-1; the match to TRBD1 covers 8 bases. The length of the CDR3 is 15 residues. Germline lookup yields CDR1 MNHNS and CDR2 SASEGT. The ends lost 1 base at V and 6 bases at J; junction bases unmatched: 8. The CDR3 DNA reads TGTGCCAGCAGTGAAGTCCGGACAGGGTTGGGCGAGCAGTACTTC. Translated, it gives CASSEVRTGLGEQYF.

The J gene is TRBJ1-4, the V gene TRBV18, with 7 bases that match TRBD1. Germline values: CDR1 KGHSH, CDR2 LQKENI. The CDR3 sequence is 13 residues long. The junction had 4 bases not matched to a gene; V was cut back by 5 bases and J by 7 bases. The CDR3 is CASSSGQVEKLFF. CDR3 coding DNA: TGTGCCAGCTCATCCGGACAGGTTGAAAAACTGTTTTTT.

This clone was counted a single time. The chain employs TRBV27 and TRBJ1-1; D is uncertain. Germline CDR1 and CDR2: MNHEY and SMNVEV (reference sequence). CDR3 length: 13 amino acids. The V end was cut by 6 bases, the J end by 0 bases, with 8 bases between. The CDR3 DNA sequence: TGTGCCAGCAGGATGGGAGTGAACACTGAAGCTTTCTTT. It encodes CASRMGVNTEAFF.

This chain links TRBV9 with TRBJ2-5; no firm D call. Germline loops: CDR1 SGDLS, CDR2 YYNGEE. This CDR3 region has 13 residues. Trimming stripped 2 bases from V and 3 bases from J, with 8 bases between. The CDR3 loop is CASSVRAKETQYF. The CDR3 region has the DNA TGTGCCAGCAGCGTCCGAGCGAAAGAGACCCAGTACTTC.

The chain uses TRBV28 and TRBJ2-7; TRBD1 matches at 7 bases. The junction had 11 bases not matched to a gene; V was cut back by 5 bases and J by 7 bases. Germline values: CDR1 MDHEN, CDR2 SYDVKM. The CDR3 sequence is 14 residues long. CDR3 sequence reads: CASSLEGAGLEQYF. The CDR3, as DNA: TGTGCCAGCAGTCTAGAGGGGGCCGGACTTGAGCAGTACTTC.

The CDR3 loop reads CASSRQRLAGGVPNEQFF. The CDR3 DNA is TGTGCCAGCAGTCGCCAGAGACTAGCGGGAGGGGTTCCCAATGAGCAGTTCTTC. This chain links TRBV6-6 with TRBJ2-1; TRBD2 matches 14 bases. The germline CDR1 and CDR2 sequences are MNHNY and SVGAGI (reference sequence). The CDR3 has 18 amino acids. J was trimmed by 6 bases and V by 5 bases; bases with no gene match: 12.

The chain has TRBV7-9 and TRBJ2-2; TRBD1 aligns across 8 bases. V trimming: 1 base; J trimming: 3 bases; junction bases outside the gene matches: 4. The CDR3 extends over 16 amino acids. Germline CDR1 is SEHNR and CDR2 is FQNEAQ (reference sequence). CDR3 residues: CASSLGQTGDTGELFF. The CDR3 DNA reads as TGTGCCAGCAGCTTAGGACAGACAGGGGACACCGGGGAGCTGTTTTTT.

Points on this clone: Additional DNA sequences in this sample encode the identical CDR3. This CDR3 is CASSLDGGNTEAFF. In DNA, the CDR3 is TGTGCCAGCTCACTCGACGGGGGGAACACTGAAGCTTTCTTT. The V call is TRBV18, the J call TRBJ1-1; the D gene is possibly TRBD1 (5 bases). The CDR3 spans 14 residues. Looked up from germline, CDR1 is KGHSH and CDR2 is LQKENI. Between the trimmed V and J ends, which lost 4 bases and 1 base, there was a span of 10 bases.

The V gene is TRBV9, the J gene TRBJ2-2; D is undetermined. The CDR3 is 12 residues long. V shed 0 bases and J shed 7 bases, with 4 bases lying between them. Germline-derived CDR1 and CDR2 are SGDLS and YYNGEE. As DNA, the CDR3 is TGTGCCAGCAGCGTAGCCGGCGGGGAGCTGTTTTTT. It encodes CASSVAGGELFF.

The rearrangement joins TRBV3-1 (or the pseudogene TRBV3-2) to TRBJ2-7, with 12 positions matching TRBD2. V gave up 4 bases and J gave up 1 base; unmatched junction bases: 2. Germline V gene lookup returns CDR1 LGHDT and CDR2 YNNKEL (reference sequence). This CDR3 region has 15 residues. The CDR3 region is CASSRGLAGSYEQYF. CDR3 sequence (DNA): TGTGCCAGCAGCCGCGGACTAGCGGGATCCTACGAGCAGTACTTC.

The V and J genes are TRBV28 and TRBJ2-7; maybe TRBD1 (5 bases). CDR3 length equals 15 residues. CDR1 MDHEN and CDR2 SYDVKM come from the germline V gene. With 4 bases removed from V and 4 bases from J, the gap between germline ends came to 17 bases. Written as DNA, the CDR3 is TGTGCCAGCAGTTCGACAGCTGGGTCCCTTTACGAGCAGTACTTC. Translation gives CASSSTAGSLYEQYF.

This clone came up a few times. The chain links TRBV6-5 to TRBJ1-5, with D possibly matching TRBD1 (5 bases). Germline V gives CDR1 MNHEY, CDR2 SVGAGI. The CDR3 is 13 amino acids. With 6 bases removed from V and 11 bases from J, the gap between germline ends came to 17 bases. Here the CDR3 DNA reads TGTGCCAGCAGACCACCAGGCGGGACGACCCAGCATTTT. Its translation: CASRPPGGTTQHF.

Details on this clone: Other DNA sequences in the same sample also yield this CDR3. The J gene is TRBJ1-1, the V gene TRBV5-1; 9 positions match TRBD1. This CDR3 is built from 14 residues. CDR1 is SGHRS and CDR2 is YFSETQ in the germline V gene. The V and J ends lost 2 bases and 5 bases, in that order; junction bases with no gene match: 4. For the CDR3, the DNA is TGCGCCAGCAGCTTAACAGGGGGCCGAACTGAAGCTTTCTTT. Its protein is CASSLTGGRTEAFF.

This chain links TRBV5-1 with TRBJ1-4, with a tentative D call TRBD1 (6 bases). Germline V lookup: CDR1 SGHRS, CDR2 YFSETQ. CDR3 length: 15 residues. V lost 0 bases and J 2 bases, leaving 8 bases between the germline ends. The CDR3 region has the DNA TGCGCCAGCAGCTTGGGGACAGTTACTAATGAAAAACTGTTTTTT. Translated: CASSLGTVTNEKLFF.

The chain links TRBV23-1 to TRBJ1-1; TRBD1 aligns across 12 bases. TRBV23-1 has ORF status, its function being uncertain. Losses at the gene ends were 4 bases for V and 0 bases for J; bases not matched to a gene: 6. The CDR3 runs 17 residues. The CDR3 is CASSLEGQGALNTEAFF. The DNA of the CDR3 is TGCGCCAGCAGTCTGGAGGGACAGGGGGCCCTGAACACTGAAGCTTTCTTT.